Here is one T cell receptor beta chain with its context. This CDR3 is 15 amino acids long. Germline V gene sequence: CDR1 SGHNT, CDR2 YYREEE (reference sequence). Trimming took 4 bases from V and 7 from J; bases not matched to a gene: 9. TCRdb keeps only in-frame clones here, not all; method: immunoSEQ multiplex PCR. The sample carries roughly 250,000 clones, approximately 84% recorded once. The entry originates in a study of blood T cell repertoires in COVID-19. Background on the study: Sample material is recorded as cDNA or gDNA derived from T cells, B-cell-depleted T cells, or PBMCs.

V usage is TRBV5-4 and J usage is TRBJ1-2; 11 bases line up with TRBD1. Source material: peripheral blood. This sequence was found in a person between 65 and 79 years old with COVID-19, enrolled during active disease. CDR3 bases: TGTGCCAGCAGCCTCCGGACAGGGGGCAGAGGTGGCTACACCTTC. Translation gives CASSLRTGGRGGYTF. The complete variable domain, with remaining parts taken from reference TRBV5-4 and TRBJ1-2, reads ETGVTQSPTHLIKTRGQQVTLRCSSQSGHNTVSWYQQALGQGPQFIFQYYREEENGRGNFPPRFSGLQFPNYSSELNVNALELDDSALYLCASSLRTGGRGGYTFGSGTRLTVV.